The rows below give T cell receptor beta chains drawn from one sample of a study of graft-versus-host responses after intestinal transplantation. Produced via immunoSEQ multiplex PCR; TCRdb's table is partial and in-frame only. The top ten clones hold approximately 1.6% of a sample with 62,000 or so clones, about 87% of them seen once. The material sequenced was PBMCs, taken 26 days after transplant. The receptors were sampled from a human patient who received an intestinal transplant, so some T cells may come from the graft donor. CDR3s include the opening cysteine and the closing phenylalanine or tryptophan.

TRBJ1-5	TRBV27	CASSPGSTGPYNQPQHF
TRBJ2-3	TRBV6-6	CASSWAEREADTQYF
TRBJ2-7	TRBV19	CASTLAGTGDYEQYF
TRBJ1-6	TRBV5-1	CASRRDRGESPLHF
TRBJ2-5	TRBV6-5	CASSLTNQETQYF
TRBJ2-7	TRBV18	CASSLTRVEQYF
TRBJ1-4	TRBV18	CASSQGANEKLFF
TRBJ2-7	TRBV27	CASSFFPFDDSGSSYEQYF
TRBJ2-7	TRBV4-1	CASSQTGTEAYEQYF
TRBJ2-7	TRBV11-2	CASSSRSGRYEQYF
TRBJ2-1	TRBV27	CASRVAGGYNEQFF
TRBJ2-5	TRBV9	CASSLTVGVGQETQYF
TRBJ2-7	TRBV19	CASSATGGSYEQYF
TRBJ1-1	TRBV7-9	CATSPEGNTEAFF
TRBJ2-4	TRBV27	CASSPGQGRQNIQYF
TRBJ2-1	TRBV10-3	CATTSGSIDEQFF
TRBJ1-2	TRBV7-8	CASSAGDFYGYTF
TRBJ2-7	TRBV27	CASSSYQGYEQYF
TRBJ2-1	TRBV4-1	CASSGTSGSYNEQFF
TRBJ2-3	TRBV7-2	CASSLASGAPKSTDTQYF
TRBJ1-2	TRBV2	CASSVKGLDGGYTF
TRBJ2-5	TRBV14	CASSLAEQTQYF
TRBJ2-3	TRBV27	CASSLGRRTGAPYF
TRBJ2-2	TRBV14	CASSQGPRGGFEPNTGELFF
TRBJ2-1	TRBV4-2	CASSQWGAGTNYNEQFF
TRBJ1-3	TRBV19	CASSSREDSGNTIYF
TRBJ1-5	TRBV5-1	CASSPRQGPSNQPQHF
TRBJ1-5	TRBV15	CASSGTGGNQPQHF
TRBJ2-5	TRBV7-9	CASSSSGTGGSETQYF
TRBJ2-3	TRBV6-4	CASSVVAGGSDTQYF
TRBJ1-2	TRBV7-6	CASSLLPTGGYGYTF
TRBJ1-5	TRBV27	CASSLGADNQPQHF
TRBJ2-3	TRBV27	CASSLTGRGPDTQYF
TRBJ1-1	TRBV5-6	CASSPGQGSTEAFF
TRBJ2-2	TRBV6-1	CASSGTGGTGELFF
TRBJ2-1	TRBV29-1	CSVEPGTGFYNEQFF
TRBJ1-6	TRBV28	CASSFGQGVSNSPLHF
TRBJ1-1	TRBV6-5	CASRPGSNTEAFF
TRBJ2-7	TRBV7-8	CASSFYPYEQYF
TRBJ1-2	TRBV2	CASRPDRNYGYTF
TRBJ2-5	TRBV6-6	CASRALAGGWETQYF
TRBJ1-5	TRBV4-1	CASSQDTSQPQHF
TRBJ2-2	TRBV9	CASSVGATSHVTGELFF
TRBJ1-1	TRBV11-2	CASSSSRTEAFF
TRBJ1-2	TRBV4-1	CASSQDRVPQGRDGYTF